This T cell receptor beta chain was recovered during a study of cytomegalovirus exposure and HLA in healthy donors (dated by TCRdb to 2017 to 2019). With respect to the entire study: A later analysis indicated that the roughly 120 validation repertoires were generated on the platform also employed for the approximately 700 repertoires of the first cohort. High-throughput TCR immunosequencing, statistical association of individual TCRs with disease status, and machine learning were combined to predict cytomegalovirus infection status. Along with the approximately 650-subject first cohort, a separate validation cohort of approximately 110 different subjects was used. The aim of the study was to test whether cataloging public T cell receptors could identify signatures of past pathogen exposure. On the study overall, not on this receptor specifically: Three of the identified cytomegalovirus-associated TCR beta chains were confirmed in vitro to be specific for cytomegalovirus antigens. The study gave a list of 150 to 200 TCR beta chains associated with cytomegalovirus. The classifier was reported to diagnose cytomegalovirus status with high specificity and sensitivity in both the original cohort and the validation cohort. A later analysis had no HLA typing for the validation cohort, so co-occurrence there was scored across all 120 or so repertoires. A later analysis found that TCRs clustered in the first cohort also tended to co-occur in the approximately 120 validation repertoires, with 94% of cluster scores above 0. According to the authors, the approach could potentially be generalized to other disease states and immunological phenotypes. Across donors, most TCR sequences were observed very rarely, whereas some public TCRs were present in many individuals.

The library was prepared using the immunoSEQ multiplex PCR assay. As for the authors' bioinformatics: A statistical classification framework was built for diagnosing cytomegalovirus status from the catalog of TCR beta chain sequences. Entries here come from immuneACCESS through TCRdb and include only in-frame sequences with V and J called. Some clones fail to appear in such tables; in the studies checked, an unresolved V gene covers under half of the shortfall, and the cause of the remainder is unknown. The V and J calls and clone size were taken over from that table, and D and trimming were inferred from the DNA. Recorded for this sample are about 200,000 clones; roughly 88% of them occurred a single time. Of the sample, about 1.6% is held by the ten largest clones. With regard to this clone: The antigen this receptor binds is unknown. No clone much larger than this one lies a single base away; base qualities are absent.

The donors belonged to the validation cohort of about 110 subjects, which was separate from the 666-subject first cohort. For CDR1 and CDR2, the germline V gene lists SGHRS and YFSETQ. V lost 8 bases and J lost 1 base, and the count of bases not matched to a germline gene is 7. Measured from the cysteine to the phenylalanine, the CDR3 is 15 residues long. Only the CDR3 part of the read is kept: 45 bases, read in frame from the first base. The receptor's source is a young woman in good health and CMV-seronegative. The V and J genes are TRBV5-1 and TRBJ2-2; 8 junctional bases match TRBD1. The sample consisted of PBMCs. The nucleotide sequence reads TGCGCCAGTCACGGTGGGACAGGGAACACCGGGGAGCTGTTTTTT. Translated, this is CASHGGTGNTGELFF.